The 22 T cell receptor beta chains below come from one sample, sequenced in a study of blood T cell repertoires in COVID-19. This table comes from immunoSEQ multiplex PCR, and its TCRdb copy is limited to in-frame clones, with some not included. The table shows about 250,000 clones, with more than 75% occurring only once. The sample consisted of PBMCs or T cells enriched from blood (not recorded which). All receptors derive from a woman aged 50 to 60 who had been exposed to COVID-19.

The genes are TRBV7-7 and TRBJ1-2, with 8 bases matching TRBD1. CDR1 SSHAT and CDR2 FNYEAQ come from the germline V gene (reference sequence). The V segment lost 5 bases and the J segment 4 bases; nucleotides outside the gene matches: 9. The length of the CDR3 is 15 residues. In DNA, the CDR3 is TGTGCCAGCAGCCAGTGGACAGGGAAGGTCTATGGCTACACCTTC. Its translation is CASSQWTGKVYGYTF.

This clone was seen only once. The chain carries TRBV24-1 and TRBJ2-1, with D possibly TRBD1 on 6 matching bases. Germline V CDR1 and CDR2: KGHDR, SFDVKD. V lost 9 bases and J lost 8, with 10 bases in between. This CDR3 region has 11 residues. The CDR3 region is CATAGGHEQFF. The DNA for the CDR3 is TGTGCCACCGCTGGGGGCCATGAGCAGTTCTTC.

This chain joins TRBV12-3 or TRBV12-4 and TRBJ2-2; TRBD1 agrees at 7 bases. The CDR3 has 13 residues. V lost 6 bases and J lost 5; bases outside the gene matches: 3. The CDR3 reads CASREQGTGELFF. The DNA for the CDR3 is TGTGCCAGCAGGGAACAGGGGACCGGGGAGCTGTTTTTT.

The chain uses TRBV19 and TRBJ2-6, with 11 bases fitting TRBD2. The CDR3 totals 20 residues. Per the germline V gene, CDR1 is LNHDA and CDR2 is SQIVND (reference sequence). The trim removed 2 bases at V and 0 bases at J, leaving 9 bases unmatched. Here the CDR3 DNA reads TGTGCCAGTAGTATAAGAACCGGGACTAGCGGATTCTCTGGGGCCAACGTCCTGACTTTC. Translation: CASSIRTGTSGFSGANVLTF.

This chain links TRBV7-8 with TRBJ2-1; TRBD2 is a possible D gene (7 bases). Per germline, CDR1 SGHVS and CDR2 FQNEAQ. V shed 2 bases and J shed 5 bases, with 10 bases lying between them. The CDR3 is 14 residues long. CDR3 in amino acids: CASSLSGTHNEQFF. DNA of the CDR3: TGTGCCAGCAGCTTAAGCGGGACACACAATGAGCAGTTCTTC.

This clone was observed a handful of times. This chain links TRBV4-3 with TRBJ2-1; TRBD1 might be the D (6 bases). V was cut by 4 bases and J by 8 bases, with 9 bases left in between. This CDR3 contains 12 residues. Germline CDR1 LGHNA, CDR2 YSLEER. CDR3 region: CASSRGPHEQFF. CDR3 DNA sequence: TGCGCCAGCAGCCGGGGGCCCCATGAGCAGTTCTTC.

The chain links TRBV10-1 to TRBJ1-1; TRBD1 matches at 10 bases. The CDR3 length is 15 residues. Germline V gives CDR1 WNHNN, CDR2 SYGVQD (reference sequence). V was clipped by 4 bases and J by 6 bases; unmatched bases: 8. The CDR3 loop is CASSATDRGRAEAFF. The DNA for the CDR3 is TGCGCCAGCAGTGCTACGGACAGGGGGAGGGCTGAAGCTTTCTTT.

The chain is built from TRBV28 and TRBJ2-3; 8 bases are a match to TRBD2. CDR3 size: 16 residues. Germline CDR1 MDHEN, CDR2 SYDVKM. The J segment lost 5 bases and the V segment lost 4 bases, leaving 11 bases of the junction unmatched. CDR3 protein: CASSSPGRGVRDTQYF. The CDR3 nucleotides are TGTGCCAGCAGTTCCCCCGGGCGGGGGGTACGAGATACGCAGTATTTT.

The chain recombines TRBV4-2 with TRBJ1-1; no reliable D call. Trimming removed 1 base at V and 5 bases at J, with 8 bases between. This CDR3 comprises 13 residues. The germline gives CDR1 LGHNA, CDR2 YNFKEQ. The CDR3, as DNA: TGTGCCAGCAGCCAAGCACCGGTAACTGAAGCTTTCTTT. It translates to CASSQAPVTEAFF.

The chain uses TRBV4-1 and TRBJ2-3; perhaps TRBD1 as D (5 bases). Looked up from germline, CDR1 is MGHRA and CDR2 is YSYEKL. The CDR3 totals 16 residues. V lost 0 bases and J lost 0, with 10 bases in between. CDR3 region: CASSQEQGVSTDTQYF. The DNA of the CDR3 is TGCGCCAGCAGCCAAGAGCAAGGGGTTAGCACAGATACGCAGTATTTT.

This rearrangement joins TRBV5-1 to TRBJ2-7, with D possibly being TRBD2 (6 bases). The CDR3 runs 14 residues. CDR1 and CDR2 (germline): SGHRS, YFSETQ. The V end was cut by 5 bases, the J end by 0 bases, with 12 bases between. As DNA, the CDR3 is TGCGCCAGCAGTTCAGACGGGAGCTCCTACGAGCAGTACTTC. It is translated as CASSSDGSSYEQYF.

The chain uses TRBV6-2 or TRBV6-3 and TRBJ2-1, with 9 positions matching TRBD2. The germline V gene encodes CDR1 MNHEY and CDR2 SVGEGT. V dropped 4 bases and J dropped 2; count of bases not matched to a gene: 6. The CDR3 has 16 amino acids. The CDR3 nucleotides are TGTGCCAGCAGTTCCGGGACTAGCCAGGCCTACAATGAGCAGTTCTTC. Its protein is CASSSGTSQAYNEQFF.

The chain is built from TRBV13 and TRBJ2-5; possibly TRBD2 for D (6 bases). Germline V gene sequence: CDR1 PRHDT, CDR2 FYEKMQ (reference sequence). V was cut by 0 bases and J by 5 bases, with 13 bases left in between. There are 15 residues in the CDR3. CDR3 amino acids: CASSLGGRTGETQYF. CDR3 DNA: TGTGCCAGCAGCTTAGGGGGGAGGACCGGGGAGACCCAGTACTTC. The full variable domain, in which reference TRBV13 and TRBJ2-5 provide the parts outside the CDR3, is AAGVIQSPRHLIKEKRETATLKCYPIPRHDTVYWYQQGPGQDPQFLISFYEKMQSDKGSIPDRFSAQQFSDYHSELNMSSLELGDSALYFCASSLGGRTGETQYFGPGTRLLVL.

The CDR3 reads CASSTQGIRDEAFF. CDR3 coding DNA: TGTGCCAGTAGTACCCAGGGGATAAGGGATGAAGCTTTCTTT. This chain joins TRBV19 and TRBJ1-1; the D gene is possibly TRBD1 (6 bases). CDR3 length: 14 residues. Germline V gene data show CDR1 as LNHDA and CDR2 as SQIVND (reference sequence). V was pared by 4 bases and J by 7 bases, with 16 bases between.

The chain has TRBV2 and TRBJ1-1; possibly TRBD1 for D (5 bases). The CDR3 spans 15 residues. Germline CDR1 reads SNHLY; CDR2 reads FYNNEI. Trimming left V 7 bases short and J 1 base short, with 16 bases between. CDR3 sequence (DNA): TGTGCCAGCACCCCGGAGGGGCTAAAGAACACTGAAGCTTTCTTT. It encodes CASTPEGLKNTEAFF. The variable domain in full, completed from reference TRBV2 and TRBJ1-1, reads EPEVTQTPSHQVTQMGQEVILRCVPISNHLYFYWYRQILGQKVEFLVSFYNNEISEKSEIFDDQFSVERPDGSNFTLKIRSTKLEDSAMYFCASTPEGLKNTEAFFGQGTRLTVV.

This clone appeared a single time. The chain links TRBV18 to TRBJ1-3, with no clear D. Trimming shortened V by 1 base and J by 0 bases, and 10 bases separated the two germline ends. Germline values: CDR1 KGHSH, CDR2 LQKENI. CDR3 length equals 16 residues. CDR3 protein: CASSPRASGSGNTIYF. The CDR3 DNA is TGTGCCAGCTCACCACGCGCCAGCGGCTCTGGAAACACCATATATTTT.

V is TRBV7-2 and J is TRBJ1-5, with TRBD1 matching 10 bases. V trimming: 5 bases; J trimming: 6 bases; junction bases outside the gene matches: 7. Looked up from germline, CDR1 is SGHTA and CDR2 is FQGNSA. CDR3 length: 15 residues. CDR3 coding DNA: TGTGCCAGCAGCCCCGACAGGGGGCTAGTTCAGCCCCAGCATTTT. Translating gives CASSPDRGLVQPQHF. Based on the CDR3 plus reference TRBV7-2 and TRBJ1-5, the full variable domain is GAGVSQSPSNKVTEKGKDVELRCDPISGHTALYWYRQSLGQGLEFLIYFQGNSAPDKSGLPSDRFSAERTGGSVSTLTIQRTQQEDSAVYLCASSPDRGLVQPQHFGDGTRLSIL.

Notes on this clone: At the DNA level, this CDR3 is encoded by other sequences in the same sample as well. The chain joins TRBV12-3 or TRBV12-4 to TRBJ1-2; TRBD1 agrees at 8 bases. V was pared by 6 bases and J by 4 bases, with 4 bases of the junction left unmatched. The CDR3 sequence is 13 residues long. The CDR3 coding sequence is TGTGCCAGCAGCCGGACAGGGACCTATGGCTACACCTTC. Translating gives CASSRTGTYGYTF.

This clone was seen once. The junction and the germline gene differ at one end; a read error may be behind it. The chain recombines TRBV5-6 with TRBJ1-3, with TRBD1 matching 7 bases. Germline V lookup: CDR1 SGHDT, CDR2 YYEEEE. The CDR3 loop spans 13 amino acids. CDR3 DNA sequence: TGTGCCAGCAGCAGGAGACAGGGAGATCCTAGCCTTTTT. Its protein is CASSRRQGDPSLF.

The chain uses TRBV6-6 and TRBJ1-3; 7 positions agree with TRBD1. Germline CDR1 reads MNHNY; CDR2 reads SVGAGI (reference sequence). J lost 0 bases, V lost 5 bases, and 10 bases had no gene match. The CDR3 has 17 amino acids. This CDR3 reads CASSHLGGQSSGNTIYF. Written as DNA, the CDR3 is TGTGCCAGCAGTCATCTGGGGGGACAGAGCTCTGGAAACACCATATATTTT.

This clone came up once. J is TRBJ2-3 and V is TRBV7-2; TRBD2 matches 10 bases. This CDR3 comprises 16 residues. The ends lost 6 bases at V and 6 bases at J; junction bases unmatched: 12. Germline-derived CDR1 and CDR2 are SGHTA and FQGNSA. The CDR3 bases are TGTGCCAGCAGTGTCCAGCCGGGACTAGCGTCTGATACGCAGTATTTT. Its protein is CASSVQPGLASDTQYF.

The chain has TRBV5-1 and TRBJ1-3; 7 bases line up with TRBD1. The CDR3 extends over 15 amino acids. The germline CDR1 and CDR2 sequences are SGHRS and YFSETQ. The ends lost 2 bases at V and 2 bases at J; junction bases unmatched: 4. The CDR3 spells CASSFQQGPGNTIYF. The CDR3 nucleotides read TGCGCCAGCAGCTTTCAACAGGGGCCTGGAAACACCATATATTTT. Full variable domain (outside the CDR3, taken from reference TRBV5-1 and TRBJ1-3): KAGVTQTPRYLIKTRGQQVTLSCSPISGHRSVSWYQQTPGQGLQFLFEYFSETQRNKGNFPGRFSGRQFSNSRSEMNVSTLELGDSALYLCASSFQQGPGNTIYFGEGSWLTVV.